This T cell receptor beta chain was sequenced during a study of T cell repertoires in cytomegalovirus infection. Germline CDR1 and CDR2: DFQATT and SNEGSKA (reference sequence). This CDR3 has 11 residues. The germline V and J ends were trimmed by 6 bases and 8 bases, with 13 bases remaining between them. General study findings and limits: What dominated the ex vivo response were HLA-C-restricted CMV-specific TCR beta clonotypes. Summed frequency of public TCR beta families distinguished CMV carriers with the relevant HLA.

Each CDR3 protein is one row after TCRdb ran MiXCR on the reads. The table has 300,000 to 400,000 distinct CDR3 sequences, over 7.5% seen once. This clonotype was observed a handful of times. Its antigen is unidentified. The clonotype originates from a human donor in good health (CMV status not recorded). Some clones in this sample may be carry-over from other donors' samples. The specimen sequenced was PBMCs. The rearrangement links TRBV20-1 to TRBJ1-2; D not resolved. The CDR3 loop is CSAAEMGGYTF. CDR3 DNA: TGCAGTGCGGCTGAAATGGGGGGCTACACCTTC.